This T cell receptor beta chain was sequenced for a study of T cells in localized non-small cell lung cancer. Sequencing used immunoSEQ multiplex PCR; TCRdb keeps in-frame clones, though not all of them. The sample contains 48,000 or so clones, 70% to 90% of which appear only once. Losses at the gene ends were 8 bases for V and 2 bases for J; bases not matched to a gene: 7. CDR1 is MNHEY, CDR2 SMNVEV, per germline (reference sequence). The CDR3 length is 14 residues. Study findings and constraints: A median about 62 of the top 100 tumor clones appeared in adjacent lung.

In regard to this clone: The antigen is unknown.

The chain is built from TRBV27 and TRBJ1-2, with 8 bases identical to TRBD1. The origin of this receptor is a male donor at least 60 years old with stage III squamous cell lung carcinoma. The material sequenced was peripheral blood, taken before any cancer treatment. The chain's CDR3 is CASGLDRGNYGYTF. CDR3 nucleotides: TGTGCCAGCGGCCTCGACAGGGGAAACTATGGCTACACCTTC.